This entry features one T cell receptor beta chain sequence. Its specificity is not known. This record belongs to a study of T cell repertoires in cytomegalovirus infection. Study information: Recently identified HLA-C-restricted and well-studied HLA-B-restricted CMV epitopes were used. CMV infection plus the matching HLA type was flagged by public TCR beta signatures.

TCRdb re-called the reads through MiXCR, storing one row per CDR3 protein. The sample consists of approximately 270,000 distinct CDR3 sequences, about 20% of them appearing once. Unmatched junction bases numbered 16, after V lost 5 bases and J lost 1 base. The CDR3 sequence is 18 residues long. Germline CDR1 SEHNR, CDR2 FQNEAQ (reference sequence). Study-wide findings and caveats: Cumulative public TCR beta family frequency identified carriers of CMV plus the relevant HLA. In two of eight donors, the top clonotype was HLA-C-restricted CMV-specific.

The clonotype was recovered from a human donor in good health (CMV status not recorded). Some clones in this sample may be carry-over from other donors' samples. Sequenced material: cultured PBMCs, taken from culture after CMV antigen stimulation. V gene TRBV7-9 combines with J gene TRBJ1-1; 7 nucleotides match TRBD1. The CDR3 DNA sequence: TGTGCCAGCAGCCCCGTACAGGGGCAGGGGCAGAGGAACACTGAAGCTTTCTTT. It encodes CASSPVQGQGQRNTEAFF.